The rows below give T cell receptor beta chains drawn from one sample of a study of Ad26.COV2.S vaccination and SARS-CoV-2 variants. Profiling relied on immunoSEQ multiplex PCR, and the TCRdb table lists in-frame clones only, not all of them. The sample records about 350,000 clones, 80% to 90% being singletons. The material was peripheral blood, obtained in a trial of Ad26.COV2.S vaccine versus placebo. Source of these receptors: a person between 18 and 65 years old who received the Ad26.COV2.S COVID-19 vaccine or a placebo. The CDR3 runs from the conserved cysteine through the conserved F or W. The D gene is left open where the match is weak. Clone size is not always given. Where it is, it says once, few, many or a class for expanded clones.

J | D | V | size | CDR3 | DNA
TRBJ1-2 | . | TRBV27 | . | CASSLVPPKGRVNNYGYTF | TGTGCCAGCAGTCTCGTACCGCCCAAGGGCAGGGTCAATAACTATGGCTACACCTTC
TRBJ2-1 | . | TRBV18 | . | CASSPGGKGEQFF | TGTGCCAGCTCACCAGGGGGGAAAGGGGAGCAGTTCTTC
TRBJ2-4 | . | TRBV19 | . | CASSSGTTGKNIQYF | TGTGCCAGTAGTAGCGGGACAACGGGTAAAAACATTCAGTACTTC
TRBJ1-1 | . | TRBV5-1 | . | CASSLDEQGLAFF | TGCGCCAGCAGCTTGGACGAACAGGGTTTGGCTTTCTTT
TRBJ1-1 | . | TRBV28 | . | CASRQQVNTEAFF | TGTGCCAGCAGGCAACAGGTAAACACTGAAGCTTTCTTT
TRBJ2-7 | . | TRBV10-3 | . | CAISERGTGKKGSYEQYF | TGTGCCATCAGTGAAAGAGGTACAGGGAAAAAGGGATCCTACGAGCAGTACTTC
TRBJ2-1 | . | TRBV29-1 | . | CSVEAGQFF | TGCAGCGTTGAGGCTGGGCAGTTCTTC
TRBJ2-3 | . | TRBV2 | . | CASSDSSTDTQYF | TGTGCCAGCAGTGATTCGAGCACAGATACGCAGTATTTT
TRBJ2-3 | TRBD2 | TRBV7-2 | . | CASSLALAGGTDTQYF | TGTGCCAGCAGCTTAGCTCTAGCGGGGGGTACAGATACGCAGTATTTT
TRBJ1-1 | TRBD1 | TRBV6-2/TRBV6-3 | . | CASSWRQGARTEAFF | TGTGCCAGCAGTTGGAGACAGGGGGCGCGGACTGAAGCTTTCTTT
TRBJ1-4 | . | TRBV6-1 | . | CASSEGYREEEKLFF | TGTGCCAGCAGTGAAGGTTACAGGGAGGAAGAAAAACTGTTTTTT
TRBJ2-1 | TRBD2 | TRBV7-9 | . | CASSPWGGGDNEQFF | TGTGCCAGCAGCCCCTGGGGCGGGGGGGACAATGAGCAGTTCTTC
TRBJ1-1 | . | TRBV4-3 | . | CASSHLEGYAEAFF | TGCGCCAGCAGCCATCTCGAAGGCTACGCTGAAGCTTTCTTT
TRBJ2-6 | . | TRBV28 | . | CATTGDSGANVLTF | TGTGCCACCACAGGAGACTCTGGGGCCAACGTCCTGACTTTC
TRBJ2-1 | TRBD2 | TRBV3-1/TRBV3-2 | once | CASSPLGRGGSYNEQFF | TGTGCCAGCAGCCCCTTGGGGCGGGGGGGCTCCTACAATGAGCAGTTCTTC
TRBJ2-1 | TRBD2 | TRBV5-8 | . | CASSLVVASGSYNEQFF | TGTGCCAGCAGCTTGGTGGTGGCTAGCGGTTCCTACAATGAGCAGTTCTTC
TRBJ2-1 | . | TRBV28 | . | CASSLIPPGSSEQFF | TGTGCCAGCAGTTTAATCCCACCGGGATCTAGTGAGCAGTTCTTC
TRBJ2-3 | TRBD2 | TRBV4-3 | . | CASSQSGGGTDTQYF | TGCGCCAGCAGCCAAAGCGGGGGGGGCACAGATACGCAGTATTTT
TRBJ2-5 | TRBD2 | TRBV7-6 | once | CASSSGLAGIETQYF | TGTGCCAGCAGCTCAGGACTAGCGGGGATTGAGACCCAGTACTTC
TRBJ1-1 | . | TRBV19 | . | CASSIRRMNTEAFF | TGTGCCAGTAGTATTAGGCGCATGAACACTGAAGCTTTCTTT
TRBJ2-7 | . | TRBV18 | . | CASSQEGTVRSYEQYF | TGTGCCAGCTCACAAGAAGGGACGGTCCGCTCCTACGAGCAGTACTTC
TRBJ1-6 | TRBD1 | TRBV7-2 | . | CASSPSGTVNSPLHF | TGTGCCAGCAGCCCCTCCGGGACAGTAAATTCACCCCTCCACTTT
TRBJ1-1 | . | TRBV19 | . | CASSFAVNTEAFF | TGTGCCAGTAGTTTCGCGGTGAACACTGAAGCTTTCTTT
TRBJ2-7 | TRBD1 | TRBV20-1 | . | CSATDRGRFRDEQYF | TGCAGTGCTACTGACAGGGGGCGGTTTCGGGACGAGCAGTACTTC
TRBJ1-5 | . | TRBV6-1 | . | CASSELALYSNQPQHF | TGTGCCAGCAGTGAGTTGGCCTTATATAGCAATCAGCCCCAGCATTTT
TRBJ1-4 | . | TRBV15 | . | CATSRDIANEKLFF | TGTGCCACCAGCAGAGATATAGCGAATGAAAAACTGTTTTTT
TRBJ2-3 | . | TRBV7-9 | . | CASSFVTGYADTQYF | TGTGCCAGCAGCTTTGTAACAGGGTACGCAGATACGCAGTATTTT
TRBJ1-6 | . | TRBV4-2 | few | CASSQATGSYNSPLHF | TGTGCCAGCAGCCAAGCGACAGGAAGCTATAATTCACCCCTCCACTTT
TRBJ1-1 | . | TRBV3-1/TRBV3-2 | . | CASSGAGRRTEAFF | TGTGCCAGCAGCGGTGCGGGGCGGCGGACTGAAGCTTTCTTT
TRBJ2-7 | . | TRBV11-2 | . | CASSLTDSYEQYF | TGTGCCAGCAGCTTAACGGACTCCTACGAGCAGTACTTC
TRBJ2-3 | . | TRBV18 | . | CASSPGDINRFTQYF | TGTGCCAGCTCACCAGGGGACATCAACAGGTTTACGCAGTATTTT
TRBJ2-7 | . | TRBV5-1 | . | CASSLAGVSSYEQYF | TGCGCCAGCAGCTTGGCTGGCGTAAGCTCCTACGAGCAGTACTTC
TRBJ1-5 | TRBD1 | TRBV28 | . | CASSLIGVGGAYGNQPQHF | TGTGCCAGCAGTTTAATCGGGGTAGGGGGCGCTTACGGCAATCAGCCCCAGCATTTT
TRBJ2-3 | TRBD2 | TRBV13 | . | CASSLPSGGHTDTQYF | TGTGCCAGCAGCTTACCGAGCGGGGGCCACACAGATACGCAGTATTTT
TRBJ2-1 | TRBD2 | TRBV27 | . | CASKGLAGYNEQFF | TGTGCCAGTAAGGGACTAGCGGGTTACAATGAGCAGTTCTTC
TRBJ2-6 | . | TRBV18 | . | CASSPSQGRSGANVLTF | TGTGCCAGCTCACCGAGCCAGGGTCGTAGTGGGGCCAACGTCCTGACTTTC
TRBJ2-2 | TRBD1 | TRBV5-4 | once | CASSHRGPNTGELFF | TGTGCCAGCAGCCACAGGGGGCCGAACACCGGGGAGCTGTTTTTT
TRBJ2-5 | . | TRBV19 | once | CASSIKFWVSQETQYF | TGTGCCAGTAGTATTAAGTTTTGGGTCTCGCAAGAGACCCAGTACTTC
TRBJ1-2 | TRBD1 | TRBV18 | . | CASSPDRGRHYGYTF | TGTGCCAGCTCTCCAGACAGGGGGCGCCACTATGGCTACACCTTC
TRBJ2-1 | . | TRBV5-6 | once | CASSLVGGTSTYNEQFF | TGTGCCAGCAGCTTGGTCGGCGGGACGTCAACCTACAATGAGCAGTTCTTC
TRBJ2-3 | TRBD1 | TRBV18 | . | CASSAGTGDFIDTQYF | TGTGCCAGCTCAGCGGGGACAGGGGATTTTATAGATACGCAGTATTTT
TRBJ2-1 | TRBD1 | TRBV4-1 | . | CASSQGTGGHNEQFF | TGCGCCAGCAGCCAGGGGACAGGGGGCCACAATGAGCAGTTCTTC
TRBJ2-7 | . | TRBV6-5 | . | CASSKLMGPYEQYF | TGTGCCAGCAGTAAACTCATGGGTCCCTACGAGCAGTACTTC
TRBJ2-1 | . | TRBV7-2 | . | CASSSQGEAGASYNEQFF | TGTGCCAGCAGCTCCCAGGGGGAGGCGGGGGCCTCCTACAATGAGCAGTTCTTC
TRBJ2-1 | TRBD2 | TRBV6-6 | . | CASQWGGSINEQFF | TGTGCCAGCCAGTGGGGCGGGAGTATCAATGAGCAGTTCTTC
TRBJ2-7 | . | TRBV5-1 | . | CASSSLASSYEQYF | TGCGCCAGCAGTTCGCTAGCCAGCTCCTACGAGCAGTACTTC
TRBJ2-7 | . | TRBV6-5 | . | CATIRDLETGQYF | TGTGCCACCATCCGGGACCTTGAGACCGGGCAGTACTTC
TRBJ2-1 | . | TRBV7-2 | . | CASRPTRYNEQFF | TGTGCCAGCAGACCTACACGATACAATGAGCAGTTCTTC
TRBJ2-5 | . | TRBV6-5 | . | CASSPGAGETQYF | TGTGCCAGCAGCCCAGGTGCCGGAGAGACCCAGTACTTC
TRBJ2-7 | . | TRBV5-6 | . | CASSRASGEQYF | TGTGCCAGCAGCCGGGCTAGTGGCGAGCAGTACTTC
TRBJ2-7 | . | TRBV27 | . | CASSLSSRYEQYF | TGTGCCAGCAGTTTATCGAGCCGTTACGAGCAGTACTTC
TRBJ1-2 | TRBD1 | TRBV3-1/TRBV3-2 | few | CASSQGDHRGGYTF | TGTGCCAGCAGCCAAGGGGACCACAGGGGTGGCTACACCTTC
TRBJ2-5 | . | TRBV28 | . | CASSLLPEETQYF | TGTGCCAGCAGTTTATTACCCGAAGAGACCCAGTACTTC
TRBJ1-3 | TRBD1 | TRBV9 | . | CASSVEQGGTIYF | TGTGCCAGCAGCGTAGAACAGGGGGGAACCATATATTTT
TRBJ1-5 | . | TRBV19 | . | CASHTGSGSNQPQHF | TGTGCCAGCCACACCGGGTCAGGGAGCAATCAGCCCCAGCATTTT